Listed below are T cell receptor beta chains from one sample, sequenced in a study of identical twins. TCRdb independently ran MiXCR on the 5' RACE reads; one entry per CDR3 protein. The profile shows 400,000 to 550,000 distinct CDR3 sequences, over 11% of them singletons. These sequences were also reported in another study, on yellow fever vaccine responses in identical twins.

The material sequenced was CD4+ T cells sorted from blood. These TCRs come from a woman aged 18-29 years in good health. The CDR3 runs from the conserved cysteine through the conserved F or W. D genes are given only for firm matches. Not all rows give a size; the values are once, few, many and, for expanded clones, a class.

d_gene	abundance	j_gene	v_gene	CDR3aa	CDR3nt
-	-	TRBJ2-7	TRBV7-9	CASGRTPSYEQYF	TGTGCCAGTGGGAGGACCCCCTCCTACGAGCAGTACTTC
-	few	TRBJ1-5	TRBV12-3/TRBV12-4	CASSFATASGQPQHF	TGTGCCAGCAGTTTTGCAACGGCCTCGGGTCAGCCCCAGCATTTT
-	few	TRBJ1-5	TRBV6-5	CASSSTGSYQPQHF	TGTGCCAGCAGTTCTACAGGTTCATATCAGCCCCAGCATTTT
TRBD1	many	TRBJ1-2	TRBV12-3/TRBV12-4	CASSFPGQNYGYTF	TGTGCCAGCAGTTTCCCGGGACAGAACTATGGCTACACCTTC
TRBD2	many	TRBJ2-3	TRBV27	CASSSRLAGASDTQYF	TGTGCCAGCAGTTCCAGACTAGCGGGGGCCTCAGATACGCAGTATTTT
-	-	TRBJ2-7	TRBV12-3/TRBV12-4	CASSMEVRGDYEQYF	TGTGCCAGCAGTATGGAAGTGAGAGGGGACTACGAGCAGTACTTC
-	-	TRBJ2-7	TRBV9	CASSVGAGAYEQYF	TGTGCCAGCAGCGTAGGGGCAGGAGCCTACGAGCAGTACTTC
TRBD2	few	TRBJ2-1	TRBV7-2	CASSPAGGLAGYNEQFF	TGTGCCAGCAGCCCAGCTGGGGGACTAGCGGGGTACAATGAGCAGTTCTTC
TRBD1	few	TRBJ1-2	TRBV9	CASSPLGTGDYRYTF	TGTGCCAGCAGCCCTTTAGGGACAGGGGATTATCGCTACACCTTC
-	-	TRBJ1-1	TRBV28	CATGARYREGIEAFF	TGTGCCACAGGAGCTCGGTACAGGGAGGGAATTGAAGCTTTCTTT
-	-	TRBJ2-7	TRBV5-4	CASSWGGTSTYEQYF	TGTGCCAGCAGCTGGGGGGGGACATCGACCTACGAGCAGTACTTC
-	few	TRBJ1-4	TRBV3-1	CASSQDLSVGRLGEKLFF	TGTGCCAGCAGCCAAGATCTTTCGGTGGGGCGGCTAGGTGAAAAACTGTTTTTT
TRBD2	few	TRBJ2-3	TRBV3-1	CASSQDWAGGPDTQYF	TGTGCCAGCAGCCAAGACTGGGCGGGAGGGCCAGATACGCAGTATTTT
TRBD2	-	TRBJ2-7	TRBV6-5	CASSYPSLELAGYSYEQYF	TGTGCCAGCAGTTACCCCTCCCTTGAGCTAGCGGGGTACTCCTACGAGCAGTACTTC
TRBD1	-	TRBJ1-5	TRBV4-1	CASSQDWDSVGGPQHF	TGCGCCAGCAGCCAAGATTGGGACAGTGTAGGTGGGCCCCAGCATTTT
-	few	TRBJ1-3	TRBV7-2	CASTLDNSGNTIYF	TGTGCCAGCACCCTGGACAACTCTGGAAACACCATATATTTT
TRBD2	-	TRBJ2-7	TRBV10-3	CAIRIGGLAGGEQYF	TGTGCCATCAGAATTGGGGGACTAGCGGGAGGAGAGCAGTACTTC
TRBD2	few	TRBJ2-7	TRBV4-2	CASSQDLAVPSYEQYF	TGTGCCAGCAGCCAAGATCTAGCGGTACCTTCCTACGAGCAGTACTTC
-	-	TRBJ2-7	TRBV4-3	CANPPGILAAGEQYF	TGCGCCAACCCCCCTGGCATCTTGGCTGCTGGCGAGCAGTACTTC
-	few	TRBJ1-1	TRBV12-3/TRBV12-4	CASRLGGINTEAFF	TGTGCCAGCAGACTGGGAGGGATTAACACTGAAGCTTTCTTT
TRBD2	-	TRBJ2-2	TRBV7-2	CASSLRAGGNPGELFF	TGTGCCAGCAGCTTACGGGCGGGAGGGAATCCCGGGGAGCTGTTTTTT
-	-	TRBJ1-2	TRBV24-1	CATSDLPREGYTF	TGTGCCACCAGTGACCTCCCCAGGGAAGGATACACCTTC
-	-	TRBJ2-5	TRBV7-2	CASTPRGGPQETQYF	TGTGCCAGCACCCCTCGTGGGGGGCCCCAAGAGACCCAGTACTTC
-	-	TRBJ1-2	TRBV10-2	CASKSDSLLANYGYTF	TGCGCCAGCAAATCCGACAGTCTCTTAGCTAACTATGGCTACACCTTC
TRBD2	-	TRBJ2-3	TRBV5-6	CASSFLGGGTDTQYF	TGTGCCAGCAGCTTCTTGGGAGGGGGCACAGATACGCAGTATTTT
-	-	TRBJ2-1	TRBV28	CASSSGARVTQFF	TGTGCCAGCAGCTCAGGGGCCAGGGTAACGCAGTTCTTC
TRBD2	-	TRBJ2-5	TRBV28	CAILGVAGEETQYF	TGTGCCATCCTCGGAGTAGCGGGGGAGGAGACCCAGTACTTC
-	-	TRBJ2-3	TRBV27	CASSIQLPYGTDTQYF	TGTGCCAGCAGTATTCAATTACCCTACGGCACAGATACGCAGTATTTT
-	-	TRBJ2-5	TRBV6-5	CASSYSMGIETQYF	TGTGCCAGCAGTTACTCGATGGGGATAGAGACCCAGTACTTC
-	few	TRBJ1-1	TRBV29-1	CSVRLQTGGNTEAFF	TGCAGCGTACGCCTTCAGACGGGCGGCAACACTGAAGCTTTCTTT
TRBD1	few	TRBJ2-7	TRBV12-3/TRBV12-4	CASSFLTGPSGEQYF	TGTGCCAGCAGTTTCCTGACAGGGCCATCGGGCGAGCAGTACTTC
TRBD1	-	TRBJ2-1	TRBV10-3	CAISESGAGGSGEQFF	TGTGCCATCAGTGAGTCTGGGGCAGGGGGCTCGGGTGAGCAGTTCTTC